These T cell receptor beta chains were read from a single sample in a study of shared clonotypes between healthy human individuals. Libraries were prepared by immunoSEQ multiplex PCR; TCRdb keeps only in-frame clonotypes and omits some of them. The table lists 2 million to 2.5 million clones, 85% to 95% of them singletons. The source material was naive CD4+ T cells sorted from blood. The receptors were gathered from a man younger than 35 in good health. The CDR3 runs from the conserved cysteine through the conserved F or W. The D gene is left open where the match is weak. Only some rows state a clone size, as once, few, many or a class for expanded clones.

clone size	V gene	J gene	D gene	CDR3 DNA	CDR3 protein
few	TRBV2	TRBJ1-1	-	TGTGCCAGCATGAGAGAGGCGAACACTGAAGCTTTCTTT	CASMREANTEAFF
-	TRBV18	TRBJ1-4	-	TGTGCCAGCTCACCGTCGCAGGGGCGAACAACTAATGAAAAACTGTTTTTT	CASSPSQGRTTNEKLFF
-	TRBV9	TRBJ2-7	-	TGTGCCAGCAGCGCACTGGATGGCGGATTATCCTACGAGCAGTACTTC	CASSALDGGLSYEQYF
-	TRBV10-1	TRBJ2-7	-	TGCGCCAGCAGTGAGTCGGGGCGGACCTACGAGCAGTACTTC	CASSESGRTYEQYF
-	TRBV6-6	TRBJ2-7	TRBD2	TGTGCCAGCGGGACGGGGGGTGCCCCCTACGAGCAGTACTTC	CASGTGGAPYEQYF
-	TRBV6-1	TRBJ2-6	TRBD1	TGTGCCAGCACAACAGGGGCTCTTGGGGCCAACGTCCTGACTTTC	CASTTGALGANVLTF
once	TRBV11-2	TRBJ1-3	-	TGTGCCAGCAGCTTAGATCCTCGGACAACGGGGAACACCATATATTTT	CASSLDPRTTGNTIYF
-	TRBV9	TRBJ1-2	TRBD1	TGTGCCAGCAGCGTGAGTCGGACAGGGCTCTATGGCTACACCTTC	CASSVSRTGLYGYTF
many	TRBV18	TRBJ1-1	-	TGTGCCAGCTCACCACCAAACCACATGAACACTGAAGCTTTCTTT	CASSPPNHMNTEAFF
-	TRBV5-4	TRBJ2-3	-	TGTGCCAGCAGCTTGGATGGGGGGCCAAGCACAGATACGCAGTATTTT	CASSLDGGPSTDTQYF
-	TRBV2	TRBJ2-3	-	TGTGCCACAGGAAGGGACCACGTCGATACGCAGTATTTT	CATGRDHVDTQYF
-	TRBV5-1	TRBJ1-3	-	TGCGCCAGCAGCTTGGTTGGTAGCTCTGGAAACACCATATATTTT	CASSLVGSSGNTIYF
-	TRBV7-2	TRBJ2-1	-	TGTGCCAGCAGCTCTGGTTCCGGATCCTACAATGAGCAGTTCTTC	CASSSGSGSYNEQFF
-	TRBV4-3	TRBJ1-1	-	TGCGCCAGCAGGGGCGATCTGAACACTGAAGCTTTCTTT	CASRGDLNTEAFF
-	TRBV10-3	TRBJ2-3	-	TGTGCCATCAAGATAACTTCTAGCACAGATACGCAGTATTTT	CAIKITSSTDTQYF
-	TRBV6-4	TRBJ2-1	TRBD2	TGTGCCAGCAGTGAAGCTAGCGGTTCTCGGGAGCAGTTCTTC	CASSEASGSREQFF
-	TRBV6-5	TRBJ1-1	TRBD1	TGTGCCAGCAGAAGGACAGGCCGGGAAGCTTTCTTT	CASRRTGREAFF
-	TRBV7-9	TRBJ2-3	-	TGTGCCAGCAGCGCACACGGGCGCACAGATACGCAGTATTTT	CASSAHGRTDTQYF
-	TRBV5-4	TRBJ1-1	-	TGTGCCAGCAGCAGGACGGAGAGGTACACTGAAGCTTTCTTT	CASSRTERYTEAFF
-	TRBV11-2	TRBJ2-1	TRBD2	TGTGCCAGCAGCTTACGGTCAGCGGGGGGCGACAATGAGCAGTTCTTC	CASSLRSAGGDNEQFF
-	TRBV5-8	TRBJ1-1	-	TGTGCCAGCAGCCCCCCAGTGGGTGGCGGCACTGAAGCTTTCTTT	CASSPPVGGGTEAFF
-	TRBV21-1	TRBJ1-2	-	TGTGCCAGCAGCAAAGCGGGACAGGGGGAGCAGGGCTACACCTTC	CASSKAGQGEQGYTF
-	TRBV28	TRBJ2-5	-	TGTGCCAGCAGTTTGGCGGGGCGGGAGACCCAGTACTTC	CASSLAGRETQYF
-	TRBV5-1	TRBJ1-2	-	TGCGCCAGCAGCTTGGACGGGGAGGGATATGGCTACACCTTC	CASSLDGEGYGYTF
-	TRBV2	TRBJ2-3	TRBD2	TGTGCCAGCAGCTGGCTAGCGGGCACAGATACGCAGTATTTT	CASSWLAGTDTQYF
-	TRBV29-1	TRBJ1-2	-	TGCAGCGTTGGGGGCGGGTATGGCTACACCTTC	CSVGGGYGYTF
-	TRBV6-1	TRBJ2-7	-	TGTGCCAGCAGTGGCCCTCGGACAGCAGCCTACGAGCAGTACTTC	CASSGPRTAAYEQYF
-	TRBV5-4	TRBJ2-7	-	TGTGCCAGCAGCTTGGGGGGACAGCGGGACTACGAGCAGTACTTC	CASSLGGQRDYEQYF
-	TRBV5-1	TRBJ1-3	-	TGCGCCAGCAGCTTCGCAGGGGCGCGTGAAAACACCATATATTTT	CASSFAGARENTIYF
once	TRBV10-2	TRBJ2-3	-	TGCGCCAGCAGTGACTCGCGAAGCACAGATACGCAGTATTTT	CASSDSRSTDTQYF
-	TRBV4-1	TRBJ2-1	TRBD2	TGCGCCAGCAGCACTCGGACTAGCGGGGGGGCCTCCTACAATGAGCAGTTCTTC	CASSTRTSGGASYNEQFF
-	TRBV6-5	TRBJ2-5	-	TGTGCCAGCAGACTCCTTGGGGGGAGAGAGACCCAGTACTTC	CASRLLGGRETQYF
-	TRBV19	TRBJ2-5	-	TGTGCCACCTCTGCCGCAAACCAAGAGACCCAGTACTTC	CATSAANQETQYF
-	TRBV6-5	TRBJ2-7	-	TGTGCCAGCAGTTACTCGAGAAGGACTCCCCGCGGCGAGCAGTACTTC	CASSYSRRTPRGEQYF
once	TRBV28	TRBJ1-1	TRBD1	TGTGCCAGCAGTGGAACAGGGGCTGAAGCTTTCTTT	CASSGTGAEAFF
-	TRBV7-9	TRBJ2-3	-	TGTGCCAGCAGCTTAGAGACGCCTAGCACAGATACGCAGTATTTT	CASSLETPSTDTQYF
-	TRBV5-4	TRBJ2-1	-	TGTGCCAGCAGCTTGGCCGGAAGCTCCTACAATGAGCAGTTCTTC	CASSLAGSSYNEQFF
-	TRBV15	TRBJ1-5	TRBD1	TGTGCCACCAGCAGAGGACAGGGATACCAGCCCCAGCATTTT	CATSRGQGYQPQHF
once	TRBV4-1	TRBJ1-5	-	TGCGCCAGCAGCCAAGATCGGGGTCAGCCCCAGCATTTT	CASSQDRGQPQHF
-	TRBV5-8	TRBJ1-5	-	TGTGCCAGCAGCTTCGAGGGGTATTATAGCAATCAGCCCCAGCATTTT	CASSFEGYYSNQPQHF
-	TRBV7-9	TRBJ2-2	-	TGTGCCAGCAGCCTCATGGGGACCGGGGAGCTGTTTTTT	CASSLMGTGELFF
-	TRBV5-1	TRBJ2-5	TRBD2	TGCGCCAGCAGCGCCCGGACTAGTTCAGAGACCCAGTACTTC	CASSARTSSETQYF
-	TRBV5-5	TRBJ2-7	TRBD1	TGTGCCAGCAGCCAGGGACAGCAAACCTACGAGCAGTACTTC	CASSQGQQTYEQYF
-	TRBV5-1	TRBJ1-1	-	TGCGCCAGCAGCTTGAATCTCCAGGCCAGTGTTGCTTTCTTT	CASSLNLQASVAFF
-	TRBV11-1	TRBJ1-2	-	TGTGCCAGCAGCTCACAGCAGTACTATGGCTACACCTTC	CASSSQQYYGYTF
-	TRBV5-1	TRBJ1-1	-	TGCGCCAGCAGCTCCCGGATGCCCCGGGAGGATGAAGCTTTCTTT	CASSSRMPREDEAFF
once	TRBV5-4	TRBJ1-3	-	TGTGCCAGCAGCTCAGGGGCTGGAAACACCATATATTTT	CASSSGAGNTIYF
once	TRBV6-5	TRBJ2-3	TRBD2	TGTGCCAGCAGGCCTGGACTAGCGGGAGGTACGCAGTATTTT	CASRPGLAGGTQYF
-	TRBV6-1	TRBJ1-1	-	TGTGCCACCTCACCCGGACACCTTAACACTGAAGCTTTCTTT	CATSPGHLNTEAFF
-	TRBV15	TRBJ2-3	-	TGTGCCACCAGTAGAGATAAGGGGCAGGGTGTGGCAGATACGCAGTATTTT	CATSRDKGQGVADTQYF
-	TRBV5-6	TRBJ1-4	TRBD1	TGTGCCAGCAGCAGGAGGACAGGAAGTAATGAAAAACTGTTTTTT	CASSRRTGSNEKLFF
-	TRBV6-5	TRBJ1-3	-	TGTGCCAGCAAAGGGCGGTTCTCTGGAAACACCATATATTTT	CASKGRFSGNTIYF
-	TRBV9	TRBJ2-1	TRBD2	TGTGCCAGCAGCGTAGCCCTAGCGGACTACAATGAGCAGTTCTTC	CASSVALADYNEQFF
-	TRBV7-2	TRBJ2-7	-	TGTGCCAGCAGCTTACAGAACCGGGATTACGAGCAGTACTTC	CASSLQNRDYEQYF
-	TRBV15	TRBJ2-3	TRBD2	TGTGCCACCAGCAGTGGAGCGGGAGGAGGTGTAGATACGCAGTATTTT	CATSSGAGGGVDTQYF
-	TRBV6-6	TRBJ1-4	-	TGTGCCGTGGGGGCGACTAATGAAAAACTGTTTTTT	CAVGATNEKLFF
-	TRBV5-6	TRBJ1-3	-	TGTGCCAGCAGCTTGGGACGGACAGTTGGAAACACCATATATTTT	CASSLGRTVGNTIYF
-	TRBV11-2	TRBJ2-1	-	TGTGCCAGCAGGTCTCCTAGGGTTGGCAATGAGCAGTTCTTC	CASRSPRVGNEQFF
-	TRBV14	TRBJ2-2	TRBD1	TGTGCCAGCAGACCTTCCGGGACAGCGAACACCGGGGAGCTGTTTTTT	CASRPSGTANTGELFF
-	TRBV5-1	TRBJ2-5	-	TGCGCCAGCAGCTTGGCCGGATCTGGGCTTCAAGAGACCCAGTACTTC	CASSLAGSGLQETQYF